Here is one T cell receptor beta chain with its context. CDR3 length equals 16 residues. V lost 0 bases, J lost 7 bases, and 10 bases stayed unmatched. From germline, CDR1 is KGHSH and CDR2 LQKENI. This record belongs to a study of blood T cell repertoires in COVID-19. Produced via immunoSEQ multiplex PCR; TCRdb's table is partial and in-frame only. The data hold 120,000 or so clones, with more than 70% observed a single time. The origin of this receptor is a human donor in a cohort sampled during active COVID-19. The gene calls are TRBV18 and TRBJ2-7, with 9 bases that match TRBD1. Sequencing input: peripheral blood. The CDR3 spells CASSPPGTGPEGEQYF. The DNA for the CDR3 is TGTGCCAGCTCACCACCCGGGACAGGGCCCGAGGGAGAGCAGTACTTC. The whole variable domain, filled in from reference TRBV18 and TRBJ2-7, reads NAGVMQNPRHLVRRRGQEARLRCSPMKGHSHVYWYRQLPEEGLKFMVYLQKENIIDESGMPKERFSAEFPKEGPSILRIQQVVRGDSAAYFCASSPPGTGPEGEQYFGPGTRLTVT.